This paragraph reports one T cell receptor (beta chain). As yet, its antigen is unknown. V was pared by 6 bases and J by 4 bases, with 3 bases of the junction left unmatched. Germline V CDR1 and CDR2: LNHDA, SQIVND (reference sequence). This CDR3 contains 13 residues. TCRdb re-called the reads with MiXCR, one entry per CDR3 protein. Of a few hundred thousand distinct CDR3 sequences listed, roughly 46% are singletons. The source of the sample is a study of T cell repertoires in cytomegalovirus infection. Study in general: The authors used CMV epitopes that were HLA-C-restricted (recently identified) and HLA-B-restricted (well studied). Public TCR beta signatures were indicative of both CMV infection and a matching HLA type.

General observations from the study: Cumulative public TCR beta family frequency identified CMV carriers with the relevant HLA. HLA-C-restricted CMV-specific TCR beta clonotypes prevailed in the ex vivo response.

The chain carries TRBV19 and TRBJ1-1, with 9 bases fitting TRBD1. The receptor comes from a human donor in good health (CMV status not recorded). Some clones in this sample may be carry-over from other donors' samples. The material was cultured PBMCs, obtained from culture after CMV antigen stimulation. The CDR3 spells CASREQGATEAFF. The CDR3 DNA reads TGTGCCAGTAGGGAACAGGGGGCCACTGAAGCTTTCTTT.